Listed here are 8 T cell receptor beta chains from one sample, sequenced in a study of early T cells in non-severe SARS-CoV-2 infection. TCRdb analysed the 5' RACE reads with MiXCR anew, one entry per CDR3 protein. The sample contains 100,000 or so distinct CDR3 sequences, around 16% of which appear only once. Source: whole blood, taken at baseline. The receptors were gathered from an adult who was a healthcare worker with PCR-confirmed SARS-CoV-2 infection or an uninfected control (not recorded which).

This clonotype was seen a few times. The chain uses TRBV30 and TRBJ2-7; D might be TRBD1 (6 bases). V lost 4 bases and J lost 5, with 18 bases in between. This CDR3 has 14 residues. Germline values: CDR1 GTSNPN, CDR2 SVGIG (reference sequence). DNA of the CDR3: TGTGCCTGGATCCCTTACCGAAACAGGGACGAGCAGTACTTC. It yields the protein CAWIPYRNRDEQYF.

The chain couples TRBV4-3 to TRBJ2-2, with no clear D. Germline V lookup: CDR1 LGHNA, CDR2 YSLEER. V lost 4 bases, J lost 5 bases, and 20 bases lay in between. The CDR3 sequence is 17 residues long. The CDR3 sequence: CASSPKTKVYRTGELFF. The CDR3 nucleotides read TGCGCCAGCAGCCCCAAAACTAAAGTTTATAGGACCGGGGAGCTGTTTTTT.

The rearrangement links TRBV18 to TRBJ2-3; possible D gene TRBD1, 6 bases. Germline CDR1 reads KGHSH; CDR2 reads LQKENI. Deletions cut 3 bases from V and 8 bases from J, with 9 bases between. The CDR3 length is 12 residues. CDR3 sequence: CASSPGAGTQYF. In DNA, the CDR3 is TGTGCCAGCTCACCGGGGGCCGGTACGCAGTATTTT.

V gene TRBV15 combines with J gene TRBJ2-7; TRBD2 is a possible D gene (6 bases). This CDR3 region has 14 residues. CDR1 is LNHNV and CDR2 is YYDKDF in the germline V gene (reference sequence). Trimming left V 5 bases short and J 7 bases short, with 18 bases between. In nucleotides, the CDR3 is TGTGCCACCAGCTTGAGGGGACGGCGGGGAGAGCAGTACTTC. This translates into CATSLRGRRGEQYF. The variable domain in full, completed from reference TRBV15 and TRBJ2-7, reads DAMVIQNPRYQVTQFGKPVTLSCSQTLNHNVMYWYQQKSSQAPKLLFHYYDKDFNNEADTPDNFQSRRPNTSFCFLDIRSPGLGDTAMYLCATSLRGRRGEQYFGPGTRLTVT.

The chain is built from TRBV7-3 and TRBJ2-5; D ambiguous. The germline gives CDR1 SGHTA, CDR2 FQGTGA. The CDR3 covers 13 residues. Trimming took 5 bases from V and 3 from J, leaving 10 bases between them. The DNA for the CDR3 is TGTGCCAGCAGCATACGAAAAGAAGAGACCCAGTACTTC. Translating it yields CASSIRKEETQYF.

This clonotype was picked up a small number of times. The chain is built from TRBV18 and TRBJ1-1; TRBD1 is a possible D gene (6 bases). Germline loops: CDR1 KGHSH, CDR2 LQKENI. The CDR3 consists of 14 residues. Trimming left V 5 bases short and J 0 bases short, with 10 bases between. CDR3 sequence: CASSGDTLNTEAFF. CDR3 in DNA: TGTGCCAGCTCAGGGGACACTTTGAACACTGAAGCTTTCTTT.

This chain links TRBV5-5 with TRBJ2-1; D not resolved. In germline, CDR1 is SGHKS, CDR2 YYEKEE (reference sequence). The CDR3 runs to 14 residues. Trimming took 1 base from V and 5 from J, leaving 10 bases between them. The CDR3 reads CASSLWLDNNEQFF. The CDR3 nucleotides are TGTGCCAGCAGCTTGTGGCTAGATAACAATGAGCAGTTCTTC.

This clonotype was seen a handful of times. This chain joins TRBV6-6 and TRBJ2-5; 7 bases match TRBD1. The CDR3 spans 12 residues. Germline CDR1 reads MNHNY; CDR2 reads SVGAGI (reference sequence). V gave up 6 bases and J gave up 4 bases; unmatched junction bases: 2. The CDR3 DNA is TGTGCCAGCAGGAGACAGGGAGAGACCCAGTACTTC. Translated, it gives CASRRQGETQYF.